This T cell receptor (beta chain) comes out of a study of T cell responses to AZD1222 COVID-19 vaccine. Sequencing used immunoSEQ multiplex PCR; TCRdb keeps in-frame clones, though not all of them. The sample shows roughly 35,000 clones, less than 90% of them seen only once. Trimming removed 1 base at V and 2 bases at J, with 6 bases between. Germline CDR1 SGHTA, CDR2 FQGNSA. The CDR3 consists of 14 residues. Sample: peripheral blood, taken on day 0 of AZD1222 vaccination. The TCR comes from an adult in good health. The chain combines TRBV7-2 with TRBJ1-5; D unresolved. The DNA for the CDR3 is TGTGCCAGCAGCTTAGTACTTGGCAATCAGCCCCAGCATTTT. It specifies CASSLVLGNQPQHF.